This T cell receptor beta chain is drawn from a study of a mutant IDH1 vaccine in newly diagnosed glioma. Study-level points and caveats: Among patients, roughly 93% showed immune responses induced by the vaccine. Top peripheral T cell clonotype shifts appeared unrelated to pseudoprogression.

About this clone: The antigen remains unidentified.

Time point specified: week 35, safety follow-up. One vaccine dose held 300 ug of mutant IDH1 20-mer peptide and came with topical imiquimod. Diagnosis in the donors showed new WHO grade 3 or 4 astrocytomas that were IDH1-mutant and ATRX-lost. Clones were sequenced by immunoSEQ multiplex PCR, and TCRdb holds only the in-frame ones, with some missing. Of about 27,000 clones in the sample, more than 60% were seen once. The clonotype was recovered from a man in his fifties with glioma. Sequenced material: PBMCs, taken from a glioma patient whose treatment included an IDH1 peptide vaccine.

The CDR3 DNA follows: TGTGCCATCAGTGGGGCTCCCCAGGACTATGGCTACACCTTC. It encodes CAISGAPQDYGYTF. The J gene is TRBJ1-2, the V gene TRBV10-3; D gene unclear. In germline, CDR1 is ENHRY, CDR2 SYGVKD. The CDR3 loop spans 14 amino acids. V gave up 4 bases and J gave up 3 bases, with 12 bases separating them.